This record covers a single TCR beta chain. Its antigen is unknown. The junction and the germline gene differ at one end; a read error may be behind it. Measured with immunoSEQ multiplex PCR; TCRdb has only the in-frame clones, and not every one. Found here are around 39,000 clones, about 85% of them singletons; the top ten hold approximately 1.5%. Germline loops: CDR1 MDHEN, CDR2 SYDVKM. The length of the CDR3 is 13 residues. This entry is derived from a study of T cells in narcolepsy. Study outcomes and limitations: Reportedly, autoreactive clonotypes were serially detected in patients' blood but not controls'.

Sequenced: CD45RA- memory CD4+ T cells from PBMCs. The receptor was isolated from a human donor with narcolepsy. The chain joins TRBV28 to TRBJ1-4; no clear D. The CDR3 DNA reads TGTGCCAGCAGTTTAGGCTTCAATGAAAAACTTTTTTTT. It yields the protein CASSLGFNEKLFF.